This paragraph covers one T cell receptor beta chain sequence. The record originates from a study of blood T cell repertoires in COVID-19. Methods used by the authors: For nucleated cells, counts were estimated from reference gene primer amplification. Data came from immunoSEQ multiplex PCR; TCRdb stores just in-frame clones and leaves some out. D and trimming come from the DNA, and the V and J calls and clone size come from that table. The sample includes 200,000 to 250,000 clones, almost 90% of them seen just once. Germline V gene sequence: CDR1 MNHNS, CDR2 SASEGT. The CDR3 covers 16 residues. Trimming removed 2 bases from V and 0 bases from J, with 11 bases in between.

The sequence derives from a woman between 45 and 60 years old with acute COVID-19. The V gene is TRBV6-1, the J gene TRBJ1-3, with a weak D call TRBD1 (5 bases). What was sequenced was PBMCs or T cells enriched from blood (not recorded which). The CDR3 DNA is TGTGCCAGCAGTGAATGGCAGGGAACCTCTGGAAACACCATATATTTT. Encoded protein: CASSEWQGTSGNTIYF.